Shown below are 24 T cell receptor beta chains from a single sample sequenced in a study of T cells in localized non-small cell lung cancer. Measured with immunoSEQ multiplex PCR; TCRdb has only the in-frame clones, and not every one. The sample lists roughly 30,000 clones, 85% to 90% occurring once. Sequenced here: peripheral blood, sampled before any cancer treatment. The receptors derive from a female donor at least 60 years old with stage I lung adenocarcinoma.

This rearrangement joins TRBV4-3 to TRBJ2-1; D uncertain. The CDR3 totals 13 residues. V lost 4 bases, J lost 6 bases, and 10 bases lay in between. The V gene's germline CDR1 is LGHNA and CDR2 YSLEER. The DNA of the CDR3 is TGCGCCAGCAGCCGCGAGCCGCCCAATGAGCAGTTCTTC. This gives the protein CASSREPPNEQFF.

This chain joins TRBV5-8 and TRBJ1-3; TRBD1 agrees at 7 bases. The CDR3 is made up of 18 amino acids. Trimming took 4 bases from V and 0 from J; bases not matched to a gene: 13. Germline V gene sequence: CDR1 SGHTS, CDR2 YDEGEE. The DNA for the CDR3 is TGTGCCAGCAGCCCGCGGGACAGTCAGGACCCCTCTGGAAACACCATATATTTT. This translates into CASSPRDSQDPSGNTIYF.

CDR3: CASSPLDRGNYGYTF. The CDR3 DNA reads TGTGCCAGCAGCCCCCTGGACAGGGGGAACTATGGCTACACCTTC. The chain combines TRBV7-9 with TRBJ1-2; 10 nucleotides agree with TRBD1. After removal of 5 bases from V and 2 bases from J, the junction contained 5 bases not matched to a gene. The germline gives CDR1 SEHNR, CDR2 FQNEAQ (reference sequence). The CDR3 covers 15 residues.

Worth noting for this clone: The same CDR3 also results from other DNA sequences found in this sample. The rearrangement joins TRBV29-1 to TRBJ2-5; maybe TRBD2 (7 bases). Between the trimmed V and J ends, which lost 6 bases and 1 base, there was a span of 9 bases. Looked up from germline, CDR1 is SQVTM and CDR2 is ANQGSEA. This CDR3 contains 12 residues. The CDR3 region is CSVRGGQETQYF. CDR3 coding DNA: TGCAGCGTGAGGGGGGGCCAAGAGACCCAGTACTTC.

The chain carries TRBV7-2 and TRBJ1-5; D call uncertain. This CDR3 is built from 13 residues. Trimming took off 5 bases at V and 5 bases at J, with 10 bases between the two ends. Germline V gives CDR1 SGHTA, CDR2 FQGNSA. This CDR3 reads CASSLGLDQPQHF. The CDR3 nucleotides are TGTGCCAGCAGCCTCGGTCTCGATCAGCCCCAGCATTTT.

This clone has just one count. The chain couples TRBV11-3 to TRBJ1-1, with unresolved D. The length of the CDR3 is 13 residues. Trimming cost V 0 bases and J 3 bases, with 5 bases left between them. Germline V CDR1 and CDR2: SGHNT, YENEEA. This chain's CDR3 is CASSLERDTEAFF. Written as DNA, the CDR3 is TGTGCCAGCAGCTTAGAGAGAGACACTGAAGCTTTCTTT.

This clone appeared once. The chain uses TRBV30 and TRBJ2-3, with 13 positions matching TRBD2. The V gene's germline CDR1 is GTSNPN and CDR2 SVGIG (reference sequence). The CDR3 runs 16 residues. V shed 2 bases, J shed 6 bases, and the junction held 8 bases outside the gene matches. The CDR3 sequence is CAWSKGLAGLGDTQYF. CDR3 sequence (DNA): TGTGCCTGGAGTAAGGGACTAGCGGGATTAGGGGATACGCAGTATTTT.

V and J are TRBV30 and TRBJ1-2; D may be TRBD1 (6 bases). There are 14 residues in the CDR3. The ends were cut back, 5 bases at V and 5 bases at J, with 18 bases in the middle. Germline V gives CDR1 GTSNPN, CDR2 SVGIG (reference sequence). CDR3 amino acids: CAWEDSSSFYGYTF. In DNA, the CDR3 is TGTGCCTGGGAGGACAGTTCTTCGTTTTATGGCTACACCTTC.

The V and J genes are TRBV5-4 and TRBJ1-1, with D unresolved. Per the germline V gene, CDR1 is SGHNT and CDR2 is YYREEE (reference sequence). With 6 bases removed from V and 0 bases from J, the gap between germline ends came to 9 bases. The CDR3 is 13 amino acids. CDR3 in DNA: TGTGCCAGCACGGCCTTATTGAACACTGAAGCTTTCTTT. Translating it yields CASTALLNTEAFF.

The CDR3, as DNA: TGTGCCAGCAGCGTCGGAGTGATGAACACTGAAGCTTTCTTT. Translated, it gives CASSVGVMNTEAFF. V and J are TRBV9 and TRBJ1-1; D gene uncertain. V was pared by 2 bases and J by 0 bases, with 8 bases between. CDR1 is SGDLS and CDR2 is YYNGEE in the germline V gene. The CDR3 extends over 14 amino acids.

The V call is TRBV27, the J call TRBJ2-3, with D unclear. V was clipped by 8 bases and J by 0 bases, with 6 bases between them. The CDR3 has 12 amino acids. Germline CDR1 MNHEY, CDR2 SMNVEV (reference sequence). The chain's CDR3 is CASATSTDTQYF. The CDR3 DNA reads TGTGCCAGCGCGACTAGCACAGATACGCAGTATTTT.

The CDR3 sequence: CASRETGDGNTIYF. DNA of the CDR3: TGTGCCAGCAGGGAAACAGGGGACGGAAACACCATATATTTT. V and J are TRBV28 and TRBJ1-3; 7 positions match TRBD1. The V segment lost 6 bases and the J segment 4 bases; nucleotides outside the gene matches: 6. This CDR3 spans 14 amino acids. Germline V gene lookup returns CDR1 MDHEN and CDR2 SYDVKM.

The rearrangement joins TRBV19 to TRBJ2-1; a weak D match, TRBD2 (6 bases). From germline, CDR1 is LNHDA and CDR2 SQIVND (reference sequence). Deletions cut 6 bases from V and 3 bases from J, with 9 bases between. The length of the CDR3 is 13 residues. CDR3 residues: CASSGGYYNEQFF. CDR3 DNA sequence: TGTGCCAGTAGCGGGGGATACTACAATGAGCAGTTCTTC.

The genes are TRBV5-1 and TRBJ2-2; 9 bases are a match to TRBD1. The CDR3 is 15 amino acids. Trimming at V came to 5 bases and at J to 4 bases, leaving 6 bases not matched to a gene. CDR1 and CDR2 (germline): SGHRS, YFSETQ. This CDR3 reads CASRTQGAGTGELFF. In DNA form, the CDR3 reads TGCGCCAGCAGAACACAGGGGGCGGGCACCGGGGAGCTGTTTTTT.

The J gene is TRBJ2-2, the V gene TRBV29-1, with 9 bases matching TRBD1. The J segment lost 5 bases and the V segment lost 6 bases, leaving 7 bases of the junction unmatched. This CDR3 contains 14 residues. Per germline, CDR1 SQVTM and CDR2 ANQGSEA. For the CDR3, the DNA is TGCAGCGTGAACAGGGGGCTAGTTACCGGGGAGCTGTTTTTT. It codes for CSVNRGLVTGELFF.

This rearrangement joins TRBV11-3 to TRBJ1-1; weak D call: TRBD1 (5 bases). The CDR3 spans 13 residues. Germline V gene data show CDR1 as SGHNT and CDR2 as YENEEA. The ends were cut back, 5 bases at V and 1 base at J, with 8 bases in the middle. CDR3 region: CASSHGQNTEAFF. The CDR3 DNA sequence: TGTGCCAGCAGCCACGGACAGAACACTGAAGCTTTCTTT. Using reference TRBV11-3 and TRBJ1-1 for the parts outside the CDR3, the full variable domain is EAGVVQSPRYKIIEKKQPVAFWCNPISGHNTLYWYLQNLGQGPELLIRYENEEAVDDSQLPKDRFSAERLKGVDSTLKIQPAELGDSAVYLCASSHGQNTEAFFGQGTRLTVV.

This rearrangement joins TRBV19 to TRBJ2-7; D could derive from TRBD1 or TRBD2 (6 bases each). Deletions cut 6 bases from V and 7 bases from J, with 25 bases between. From germline, CDR1 is LNHDA and CDR2 SQIVND (reference sequence). The CDR3 sequence is 16 residues long. The CDR3, as DNA: TGTGCCAGTAGCTCTCACCTCGGGGGCGGGAACGTGGAGCAGTACTTC. It specifies CASSSHLGGGNVEQYF.

This rearrangement joins TRBV7-2 to TRBJ1-1, with unresolved D. This CDR3 is 15 amino acids long. Germline V gives CDR1 SGHTA, CDR2 FQGNSA. Trimming cost V 1 base and J 4 bases, with 13 bases left between them. In DNA, the CDR3 is TGTGCCAGCAGCTTAGTACATCTCATCGGCACTGAAGCTTTCTTT. It yields the protein CASSLVHLIGTEAFF.

V gene TRBV6-4 combines with J gene TRBJ2-1; 9 positions agree with TRBD2. V lost 2 bases to trimming and J lost 4 bases; unmatched junction nucleotides: 6. The CDR3 runs to 16 residues. CDR1 and CDR2 (germline): MRHNA, SNTAGT. CDR3 region: CASSDHYSGSYNEQFF. CDR3 coding DNA: TGTGCCAGCAGTGACCACTATAGCGGGAGTTACAATGAGCAGTTCTTC.

The chain uses TRBV5-1 and TRBJ1-2; the D is unclear. The CDR3 has 14 residues. Trimming took off 4 bases at V and 2 bases at J, with 12 bases between the two ends. Germline-derived CDR1 and CDR2 are SGHRS and YFSETQ. CDR3 in DNA: TGCGCCAGCAGCCCCGACTCGGGAAACTATGGCTACACCTTC. This sequence encodes CASSPDSGNYGYTF.

This clone appeared once. The chain recombines TRBV14 with TRBJ2-7; 10 bases agree with TRBD2. J was trimmed by 4 bases and V by 0 bases; bases with no gene match: 15. CDR3 size: 19 residues. Germline lookup yields CDR1 SGHDN and CDR2 FVKESK. CDR3 loop: CASSQDPRASGSSAYEQYF. In nucleotides, the CDR3 is TGTGCCAGCAGCCAAGATCCCCGGGCTAGCGGGAGTTCGGCATACGAGCAGTACTTC.

The rearrangement joins TRBV18 to TRBJ1-4; D unclear. The CDR3 is made up of 12 amino acids. The germline gives CDR1 KGHSH, CDR2 LQKENI. The germline V and J ends were trimmed by 5 bases and 3 bases, with 4 bases remaining between them. CDR3: CASSSSNEKLFF. CDR3 bases: TGTGCCAGCTCATCATCTAATGAAAAACTGTTTTTT.

J is TRBJ2-3 and V is TRBV7-9, with D possibly TRBD2 on 5 matching bases. The CDR3 spans 11 residues. With 4 bases removed from V and 7 bases from J, the gap between germline ends came to 6 bases. CDR1 and CDR2 (germline): SEHNR, FQNEAQ (reference sequence). The CDR3 sequence: CASSSGNTQYF. DNA for the CDR3: TGTGCCAGCAGCTCGGGGAATACGCAGTATTTT.

The chain carries TRBV5-6 and TRBJ1-2, with a tentative D call TRBD1 (5 bases). V lost 1 base and J 8 bases, leaving 12 bases between the germline ends. This CDR3 has 13 residues. CDR1 is SGHDT, CDR2 YYEEEE, per germline. CDR3 nucleotide sequence: TGTGCCAGCAGCTTGTGGGGGGTAGAGGGCTACACCTTC. Amino acids: CASSLWGVEGYTF.